This TCR beta chain was identified in a study of blood T cell repertoires in COVID-19. In the study overall: COVID-19 samples from acute and convalescent phases originated in the United States, Italy and Spain. In each case, the material was cDNA or gDNA derived from T cells, B-cell-depleted T cells, or PBMCs.

This CDR3 has 11 amino acids. V was trimmed by 4 bases and J by 8 bases, leaving 6 bases between them. Germline V gene data show CDR1 as MDHEN and CDR2 as SYDVKM. The table came from immunoSEQ multiplex PCR; TCRdb's copy has only in-frame clones and leaves some out. The sample includes tens of thousands of clones, less than 90% of them seen just once. The genes are TRBV28 and TRBJ1-3; D unresolved. The specimen sequenced was peripheral blood. The origin of this receptor is a man aged 50 or older with acute or convalescent COVID-19. Here the CDR3 DNA reads TGTGCCAGCAGTTCCAGGCACACCATATATTTT. This encodes CASSSRHTIYF.